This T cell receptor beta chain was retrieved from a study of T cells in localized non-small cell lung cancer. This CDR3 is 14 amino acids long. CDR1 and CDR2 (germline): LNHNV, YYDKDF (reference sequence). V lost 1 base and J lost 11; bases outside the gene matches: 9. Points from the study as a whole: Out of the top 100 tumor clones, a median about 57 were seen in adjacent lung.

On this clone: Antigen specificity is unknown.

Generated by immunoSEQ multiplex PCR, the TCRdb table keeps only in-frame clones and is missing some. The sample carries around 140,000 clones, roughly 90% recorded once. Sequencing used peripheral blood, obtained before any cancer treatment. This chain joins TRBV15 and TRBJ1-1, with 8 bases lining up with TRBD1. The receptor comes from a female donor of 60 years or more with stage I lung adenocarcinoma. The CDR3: CATSRGDRITLAFF. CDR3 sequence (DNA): TGTGCCACCAGCAGAGGGGACAGGATCACTTTGGCTTTCTTT.